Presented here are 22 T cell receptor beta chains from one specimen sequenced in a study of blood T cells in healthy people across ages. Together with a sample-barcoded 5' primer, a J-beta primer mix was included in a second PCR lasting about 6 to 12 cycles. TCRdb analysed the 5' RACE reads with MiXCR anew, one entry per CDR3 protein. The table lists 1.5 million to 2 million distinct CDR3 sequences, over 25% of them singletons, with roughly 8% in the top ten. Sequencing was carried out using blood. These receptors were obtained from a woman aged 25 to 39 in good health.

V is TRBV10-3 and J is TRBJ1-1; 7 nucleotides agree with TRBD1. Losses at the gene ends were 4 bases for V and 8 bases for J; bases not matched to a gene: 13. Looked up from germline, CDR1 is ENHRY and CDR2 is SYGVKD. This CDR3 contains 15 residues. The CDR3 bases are TGTGCCATCAGTGGGGAAGCACAGGGGACATGGGAAGCTTTCTTT. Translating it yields CAISGEAQGTWEAFF.

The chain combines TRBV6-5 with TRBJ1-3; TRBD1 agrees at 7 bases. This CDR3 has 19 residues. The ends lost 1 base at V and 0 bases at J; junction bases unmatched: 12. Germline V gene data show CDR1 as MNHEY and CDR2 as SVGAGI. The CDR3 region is CASSYYGMVDRDSGNTIYF. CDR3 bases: TGTGCCAGCAGTTACTACGGAATGGTAGACAGGGACTCTGGAAACACCATATATTTT.

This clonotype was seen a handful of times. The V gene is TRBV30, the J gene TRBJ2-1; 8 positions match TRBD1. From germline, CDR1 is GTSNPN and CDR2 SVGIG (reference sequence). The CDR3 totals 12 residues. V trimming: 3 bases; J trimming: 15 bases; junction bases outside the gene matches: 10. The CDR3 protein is CAWSLTGTGSFF. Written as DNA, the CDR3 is TGTGCCTGGAGCTTAACCGGGACAGGATCGTTCTTC.

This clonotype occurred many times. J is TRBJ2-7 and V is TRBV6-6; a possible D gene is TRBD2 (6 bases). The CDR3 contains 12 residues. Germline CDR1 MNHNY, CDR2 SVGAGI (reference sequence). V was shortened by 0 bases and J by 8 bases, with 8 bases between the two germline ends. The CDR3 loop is CASSYSSGQQYF. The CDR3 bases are TGTGCCAGCAGTTACTCGAGCGGGCAGCAGTACTTC.

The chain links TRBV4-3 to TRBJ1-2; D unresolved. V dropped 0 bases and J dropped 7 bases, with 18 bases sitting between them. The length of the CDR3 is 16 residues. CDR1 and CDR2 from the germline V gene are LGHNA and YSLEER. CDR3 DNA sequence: TGCGCCAGCAGCCAAGATGCCGGCGCTAGCTTCTTTGGCTACACCTTC. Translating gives CASSQDAGASFFGYTF.

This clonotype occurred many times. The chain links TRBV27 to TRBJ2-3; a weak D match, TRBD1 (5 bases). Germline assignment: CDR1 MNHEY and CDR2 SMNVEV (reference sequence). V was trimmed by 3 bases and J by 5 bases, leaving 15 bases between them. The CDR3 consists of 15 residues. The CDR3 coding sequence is TGTGCCAGCAGTTTTTTAATGATGGGGCAAGATACGCAGTATTTT. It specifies CASSFLMMGQDTQYF.

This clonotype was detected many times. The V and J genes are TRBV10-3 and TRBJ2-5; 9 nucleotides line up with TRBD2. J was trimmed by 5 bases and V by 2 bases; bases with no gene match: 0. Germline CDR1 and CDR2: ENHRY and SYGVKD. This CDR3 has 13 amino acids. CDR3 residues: CAISEGLAETQYF. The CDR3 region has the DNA TGTGCCATCAGTGAGGGACTAGCGGAGACCCAGTACTTC.

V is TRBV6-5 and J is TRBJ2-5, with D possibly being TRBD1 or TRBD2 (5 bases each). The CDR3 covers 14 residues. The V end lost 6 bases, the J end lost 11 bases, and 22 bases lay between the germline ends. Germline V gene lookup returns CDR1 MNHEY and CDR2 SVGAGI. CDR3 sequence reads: CASSRSGPHNEQYF. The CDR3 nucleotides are TGTGCCAGCAGCCGTTCGGGGCCTCACAATGAGCAGTACTTC.

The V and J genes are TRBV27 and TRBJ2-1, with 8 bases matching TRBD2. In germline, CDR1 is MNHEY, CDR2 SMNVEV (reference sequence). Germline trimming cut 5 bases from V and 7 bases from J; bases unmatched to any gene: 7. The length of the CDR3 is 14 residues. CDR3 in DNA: TGTGCCAGCAGTGAAAGCGGGGGAGTAAATGAGCAGTTCTTC. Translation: CASSESGGVNEQFF.

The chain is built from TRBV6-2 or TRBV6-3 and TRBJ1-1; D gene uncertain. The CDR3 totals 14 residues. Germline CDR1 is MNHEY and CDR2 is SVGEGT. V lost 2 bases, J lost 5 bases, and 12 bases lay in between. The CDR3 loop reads CASSYDLGRTEAFF. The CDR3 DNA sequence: TGTGCCAGCAGTTACGACCTGGGTCGGACTGAAGCTTTCTTT.

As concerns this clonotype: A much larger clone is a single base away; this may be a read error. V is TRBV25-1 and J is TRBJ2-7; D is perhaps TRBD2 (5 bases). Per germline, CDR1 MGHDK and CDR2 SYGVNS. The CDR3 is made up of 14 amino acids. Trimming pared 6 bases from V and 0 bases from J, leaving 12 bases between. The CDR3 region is CASREDRPSYEQYF. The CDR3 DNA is TGTGCCAGCAGGGAGGACCGACCCTCCTACGAGCAGTACTTC.

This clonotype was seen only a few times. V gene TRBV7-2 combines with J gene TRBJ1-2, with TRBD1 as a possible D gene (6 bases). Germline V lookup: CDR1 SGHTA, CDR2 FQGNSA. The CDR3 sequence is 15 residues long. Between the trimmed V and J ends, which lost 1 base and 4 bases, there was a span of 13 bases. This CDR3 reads CASSLVAGDSYGYTF. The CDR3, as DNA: TGTGCCAGCAGCTTAGTCGCAGGGGATTCCTATGGCTACACCTTC. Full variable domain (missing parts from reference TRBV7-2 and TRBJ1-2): GAGVSQSPSNKVTEKGKDVELRCDPISGHTALYWYRQSLGQGLEFLIYFQGNSAPDKSGLPSDRFSAERTGGSVSTLTIQRTQQEDSAVYLCASSLVAGDSYGYTFGSGTRLTVV.

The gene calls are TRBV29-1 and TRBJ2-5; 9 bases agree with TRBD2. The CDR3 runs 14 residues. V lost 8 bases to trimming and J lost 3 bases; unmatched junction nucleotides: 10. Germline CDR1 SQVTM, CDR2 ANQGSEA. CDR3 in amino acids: CSLMGASGKETQYF. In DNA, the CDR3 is TGCAGCTTGATGGGGGCTAGCGGGAAAGAGACCCAGTACTTC. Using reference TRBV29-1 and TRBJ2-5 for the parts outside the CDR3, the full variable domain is SAVISQKPSRDICQRGTSLTIQCQVDSQVTMMFWYRQQPGQSLTLIATANQGSEATYESGFVIDKFPISRPNLTFSTLTVSNMSPEDSSIYLCSLMGASGKETQYFGPGTRLLVL.

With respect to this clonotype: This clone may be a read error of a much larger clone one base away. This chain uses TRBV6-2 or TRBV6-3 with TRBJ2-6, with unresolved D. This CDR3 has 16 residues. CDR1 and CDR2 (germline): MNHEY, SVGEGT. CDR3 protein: CAGRPKMSSGANVLTF. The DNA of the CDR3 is TGTGCCGGCAGACCCAAAATGAGCTCTGGGGCCAACGTCCTGACTTTC.

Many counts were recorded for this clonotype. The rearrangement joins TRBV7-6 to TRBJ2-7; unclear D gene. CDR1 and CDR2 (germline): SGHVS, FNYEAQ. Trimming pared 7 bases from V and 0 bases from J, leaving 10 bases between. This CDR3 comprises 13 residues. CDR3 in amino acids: CASMGLSSYEQYF. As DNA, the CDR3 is TGTGCCAGCATGGGCTTGAGCTCCTACGAGCAGTACTTC.

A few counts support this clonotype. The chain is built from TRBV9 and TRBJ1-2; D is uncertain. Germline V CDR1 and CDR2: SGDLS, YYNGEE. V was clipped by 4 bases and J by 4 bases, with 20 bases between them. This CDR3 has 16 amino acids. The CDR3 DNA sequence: TGTGCCAGCAGCTTAGCTCCTGGAAGCGGAGGCTATGGCTACACCTTC. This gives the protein CASSLAPGSGGYGYTF.

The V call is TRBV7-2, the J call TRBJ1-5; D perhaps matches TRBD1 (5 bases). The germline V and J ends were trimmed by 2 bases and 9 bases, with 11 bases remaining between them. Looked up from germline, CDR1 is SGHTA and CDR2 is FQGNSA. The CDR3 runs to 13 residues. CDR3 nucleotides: TGTGCCAGCAGCTTATTATGGGGACTGCCCCAGCATTTT. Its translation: CASSLLWGLPQHF.

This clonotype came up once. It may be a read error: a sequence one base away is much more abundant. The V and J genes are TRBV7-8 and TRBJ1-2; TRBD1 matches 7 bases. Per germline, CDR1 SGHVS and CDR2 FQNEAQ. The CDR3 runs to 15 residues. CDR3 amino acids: CASNLVTGISYGYTF. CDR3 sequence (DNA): TGTGCCAGCAACTTAGTGACAGGGATTAGTTATGGCTACACCTTC.

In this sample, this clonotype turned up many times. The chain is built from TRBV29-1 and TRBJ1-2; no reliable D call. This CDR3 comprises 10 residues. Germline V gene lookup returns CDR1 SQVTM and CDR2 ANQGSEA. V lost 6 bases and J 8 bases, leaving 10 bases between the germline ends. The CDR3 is CSVSDGGYTF. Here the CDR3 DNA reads TGCAGCGTCTCGGACGGAGGCTACACCTTC.

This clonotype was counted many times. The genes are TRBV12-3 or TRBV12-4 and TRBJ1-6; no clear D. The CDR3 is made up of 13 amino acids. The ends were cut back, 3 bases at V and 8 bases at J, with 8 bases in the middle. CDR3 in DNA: TGTGCCAGCAGTTTCGAAGGCGATTCACCCCTCCACTTT. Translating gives CASSFEGDSPLHF.

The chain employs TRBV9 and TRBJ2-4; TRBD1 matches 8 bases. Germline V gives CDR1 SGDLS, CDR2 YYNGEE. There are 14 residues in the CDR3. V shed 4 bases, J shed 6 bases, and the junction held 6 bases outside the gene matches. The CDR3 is CASSPGQGLNIQYF. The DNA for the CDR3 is TGTGCCAGCAGCCCCGGACAGGGTCTAAACATTCAGTACTTC.

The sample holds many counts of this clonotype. Written as DNA, the CDR3 is TGTGCCAGCAGCGCCTACACAAATTCACCCCTCCACTTT. Encoded protein: CASSAYTNSPLHF. The chain has TRBV11-2 and TRBJ1-6; no firm D call. The germline gives CDR1 SGHAT, CDR2 FQNNGV. CDR3 length: 13 residues. V dropped 5 bases and J dropped 7 bases, with 9 bases sitting between them.